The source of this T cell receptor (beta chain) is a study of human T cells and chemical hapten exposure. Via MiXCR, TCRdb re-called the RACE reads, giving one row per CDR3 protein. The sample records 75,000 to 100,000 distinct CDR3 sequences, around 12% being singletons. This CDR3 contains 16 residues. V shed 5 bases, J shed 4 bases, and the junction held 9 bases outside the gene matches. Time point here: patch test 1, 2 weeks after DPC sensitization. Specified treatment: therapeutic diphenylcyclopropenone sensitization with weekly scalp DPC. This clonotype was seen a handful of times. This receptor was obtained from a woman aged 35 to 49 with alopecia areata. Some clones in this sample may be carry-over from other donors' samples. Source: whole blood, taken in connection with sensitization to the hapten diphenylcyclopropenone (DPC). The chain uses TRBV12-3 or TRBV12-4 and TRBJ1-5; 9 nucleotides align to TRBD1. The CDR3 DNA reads TGTGCCAGCAGTCCTGAGACAGGGGGTCGGAATCAGCCCCAGCATTTT. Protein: CASSPETGGRNQPQHF.